This T cell receptor beta chain was recovered during a study of PD-1 blockade in classical Hodgkin lymphoma. The study, taken as a whole, reports: Exclusion was the outcome for patients who began nivolumab under 1 year after ASCT. Healthy donors were reported to have higher baseline TCR diversity than newly diagnosed patients.

Patients all relapsed after autologous stem cell transplantation, and there was variation in brentuximab vedotin exposure. Patients had relapsed/refractory classical Hodgkin lymphoma with complete response, partial response or progressive disease as best response. This CDR3 is built from 15 residues. Germline CDR1 and CDR2: SGHVS and FNYEAQ. Trimming left V 4 bases short and J 0 bases short, with 12 bases between. Sequencing was performed with immunoSEQ multiplex PCR; in TCRdb, only in-frame clones are kept and a portion is missing. This table has over 20,000 clones, 77% appearing once. Note on this clone: Its antigen is as yet unknown.

The source was peripheral blood mononuclear cells (PBMCs), collected before the second cycle of nivolumab. The V gene is TRBV7-6, the J gene TRBJ1-1; D unresolved. The sequence was obtained from a human donor with classical Hodgkin lymphoma. This CDR3 reads CASSSPGPLNTEAFF. CDR3 DNA: TGTGCCAGCAGCTCGCCGGGCCCCTTGAACACTGAAGCTTTCTTT. The full variable domain, rest sourced from reference TRBV7-6 and TRBJ1-1, is GAGVSQSPRYKVTKRGQDVALRCDPISGHVSLYWYRQALGQGPEFLTYFNYEAQQDKSGLPNDRFSAERPEGSISTLTIQRTEQRDSAMYRCASSSPGPLNTEAFFGQGTRLTVV.